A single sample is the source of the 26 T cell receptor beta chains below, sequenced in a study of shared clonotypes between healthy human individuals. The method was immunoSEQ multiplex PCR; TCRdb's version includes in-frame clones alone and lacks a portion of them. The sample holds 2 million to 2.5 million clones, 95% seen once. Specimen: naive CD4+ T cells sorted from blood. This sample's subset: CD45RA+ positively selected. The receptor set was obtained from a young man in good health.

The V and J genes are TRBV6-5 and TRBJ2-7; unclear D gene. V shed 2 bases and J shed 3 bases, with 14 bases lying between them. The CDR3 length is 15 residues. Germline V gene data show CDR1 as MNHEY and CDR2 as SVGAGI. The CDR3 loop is CASSYRGVSYYEQYF. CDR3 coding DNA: TGTGCCAGCAGTTACCGCGGAGTTTCCTACTACGAGCAGTACTTC.

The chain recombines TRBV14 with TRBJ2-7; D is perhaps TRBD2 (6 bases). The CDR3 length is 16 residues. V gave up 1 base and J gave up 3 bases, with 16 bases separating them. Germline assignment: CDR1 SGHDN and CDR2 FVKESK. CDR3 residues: CASSQGGRGGGYEQYF. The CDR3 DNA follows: TGTGCCAGCAGCCAAGGCGGGCGGGGAGGCGGCTACGAGCAGTACTTC.

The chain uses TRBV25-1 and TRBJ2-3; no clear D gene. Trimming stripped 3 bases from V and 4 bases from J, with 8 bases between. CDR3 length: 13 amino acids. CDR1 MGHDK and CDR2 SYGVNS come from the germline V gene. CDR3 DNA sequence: TGTGCCAGCAGTGACTTCGGTGCAGATACGCAGTATTTT. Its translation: CASSDFGADTQYF.

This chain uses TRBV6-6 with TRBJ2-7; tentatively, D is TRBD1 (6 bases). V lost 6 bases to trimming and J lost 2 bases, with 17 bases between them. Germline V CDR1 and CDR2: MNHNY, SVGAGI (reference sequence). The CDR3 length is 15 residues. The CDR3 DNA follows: TGTGCCAGCAGGAGAGTGGCAGGGGACCCCTACGAGCAGTACTTC. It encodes CASRRVAGDPYEQYF.

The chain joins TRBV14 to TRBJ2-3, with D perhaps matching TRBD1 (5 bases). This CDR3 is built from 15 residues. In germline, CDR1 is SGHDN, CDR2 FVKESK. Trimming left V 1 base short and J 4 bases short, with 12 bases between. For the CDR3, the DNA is TGTGCCAGCAGCCAAGCAGGACATGCCGCAGATACGCAGTATTTT. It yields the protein CASSQAGHAADTQYF.

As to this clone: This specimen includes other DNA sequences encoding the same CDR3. This chain's CDR3 is CASSGGAYEQYF. DNA for the CDR3: TGCGCCAGCAGCGGGGGGGCCTACGAGCAGTACTTC. The rearrangement links TRBV10-2 to TRBJ2-7; 8 nucleotides agree with TRBD2. The CDR3 is made up of 12 amino acids. From germline, CDR1 is WSHSY and CDR2 SAAADI. Trimming cost V 6 bases and J 2 bases; bases outside gene matches: 0.

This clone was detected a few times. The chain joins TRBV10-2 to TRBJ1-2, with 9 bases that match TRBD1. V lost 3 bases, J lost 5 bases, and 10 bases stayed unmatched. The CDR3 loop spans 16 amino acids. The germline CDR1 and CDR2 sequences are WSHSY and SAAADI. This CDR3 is CASSEGRQGVGYGYTF. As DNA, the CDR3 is TGCGCCAGCAGTGAAGGTCGACAGGGGGTGGGATATGGCTACACCTTC.

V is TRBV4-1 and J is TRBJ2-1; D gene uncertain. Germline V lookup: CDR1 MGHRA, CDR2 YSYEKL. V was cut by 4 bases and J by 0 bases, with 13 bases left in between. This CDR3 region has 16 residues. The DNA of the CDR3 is TGCGCCAGCAGCCCCATCAGGACGAGCTCCTACAATGAGCAGTTCTTC. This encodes CASSPIRTSSYNEQFF.

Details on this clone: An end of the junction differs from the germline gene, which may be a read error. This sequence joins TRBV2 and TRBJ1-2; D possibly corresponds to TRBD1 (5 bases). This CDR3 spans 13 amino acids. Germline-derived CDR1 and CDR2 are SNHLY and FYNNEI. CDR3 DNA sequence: TGTGCCAGCAGGGAAGAGGCAGGGTATGGCTACACCTTC. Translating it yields CASREEAGYGYTF.

Written as DNA, the CDR3 is TGTGCCAGTATGGATCGGGGGCGCAGCGAGCAGTACTTC. Translating it yields CASMDRGRSEQYF. This chain links TRBV19 with TRBJ2-7; tentatively, D is TRBD1 or TRBD2 (6 bases each). Germline V CDR1 and CDR2: LNHDA, SQIVND (reference sequence). The CDR3 sequence is 13 residues long. Deletions cut 7 bases from V and 6 bases from J, with 16 bases between.

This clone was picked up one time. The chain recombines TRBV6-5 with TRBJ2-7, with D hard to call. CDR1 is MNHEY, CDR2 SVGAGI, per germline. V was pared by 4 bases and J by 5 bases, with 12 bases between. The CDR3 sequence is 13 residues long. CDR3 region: CASSSRSWDEQYF. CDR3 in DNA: TGTGCCAGCAGTTCCCGTTCCTGGGACGAGCAGTACTTC.

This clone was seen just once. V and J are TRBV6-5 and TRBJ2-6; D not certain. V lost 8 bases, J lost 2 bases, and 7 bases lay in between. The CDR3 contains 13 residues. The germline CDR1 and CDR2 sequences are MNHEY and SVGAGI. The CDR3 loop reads CASGSPGANVLTF. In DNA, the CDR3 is TGTGCCAGCGGGTCCCCTGGGGCCAACGTCCTGACTTTC.

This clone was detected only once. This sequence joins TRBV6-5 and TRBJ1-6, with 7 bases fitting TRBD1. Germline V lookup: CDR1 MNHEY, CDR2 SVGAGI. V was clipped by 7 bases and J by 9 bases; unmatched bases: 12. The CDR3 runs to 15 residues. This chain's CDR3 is CASKWTGTDSSPLHF. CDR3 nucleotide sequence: TGTGCCAGCAAGTGGACGGGGACAGATAGTTCACCCCTCCACTTT.

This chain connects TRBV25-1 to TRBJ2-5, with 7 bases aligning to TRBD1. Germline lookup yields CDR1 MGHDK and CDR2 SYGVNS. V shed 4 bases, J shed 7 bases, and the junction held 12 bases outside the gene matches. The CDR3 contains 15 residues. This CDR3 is CASSGQGQTFGTQYF. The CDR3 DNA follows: TGTGCCAGCAGTGGACAGGGACAAACCTTTGGGACCCAGTACTTC.

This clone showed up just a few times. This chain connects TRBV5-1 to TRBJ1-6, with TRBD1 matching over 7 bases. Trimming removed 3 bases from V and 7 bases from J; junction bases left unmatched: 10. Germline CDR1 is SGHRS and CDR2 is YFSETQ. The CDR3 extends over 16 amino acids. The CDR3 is CASSWRQGGANSPLHF. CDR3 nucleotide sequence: TGCGCCAGCAGCTGGAGACAGGGAGGGGCGAATTCACCCCTCCACTTT.

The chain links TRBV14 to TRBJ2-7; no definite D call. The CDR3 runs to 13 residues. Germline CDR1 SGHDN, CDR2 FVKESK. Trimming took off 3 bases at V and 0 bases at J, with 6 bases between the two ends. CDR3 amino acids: CASSHRTSYEQYF. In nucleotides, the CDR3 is TGTGCCAGCAGCCACAGGACCTCCTACGAGCAGTACTTC.

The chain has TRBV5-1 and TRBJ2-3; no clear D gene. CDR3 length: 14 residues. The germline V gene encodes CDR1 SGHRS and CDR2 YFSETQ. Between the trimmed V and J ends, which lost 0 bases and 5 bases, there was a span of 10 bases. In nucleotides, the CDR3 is TGCGCCAGCAGCTTGGGCCTACGGCAAGATACGCAGTATTTT. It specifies CASSLGLRQDTQYF.

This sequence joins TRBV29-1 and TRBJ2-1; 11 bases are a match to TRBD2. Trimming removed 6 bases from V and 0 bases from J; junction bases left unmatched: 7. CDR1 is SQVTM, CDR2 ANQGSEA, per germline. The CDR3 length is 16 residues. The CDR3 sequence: CSVASGRTSSYNEQFF. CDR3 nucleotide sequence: TGCAGCGTCGCTAGCGGGAGGACGAGCTCCTACAATGAGCAGTTCTTC.

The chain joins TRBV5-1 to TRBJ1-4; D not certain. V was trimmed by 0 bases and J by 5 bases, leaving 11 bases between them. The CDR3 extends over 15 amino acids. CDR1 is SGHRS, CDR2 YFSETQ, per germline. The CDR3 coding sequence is TGCGCCAGCAGCTTGGACCGGGGTATAAATGAAAAACTGTTTTTT. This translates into CASSLDRGINEKLFF.

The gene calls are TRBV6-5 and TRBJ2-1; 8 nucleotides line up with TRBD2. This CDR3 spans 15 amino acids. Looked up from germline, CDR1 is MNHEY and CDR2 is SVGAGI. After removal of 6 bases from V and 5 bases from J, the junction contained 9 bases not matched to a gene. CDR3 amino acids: CASSQAGAWDNEQFF. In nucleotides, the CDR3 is TGTGCCAGCAGCCAAGCGGGAGCATGGGACAATGAGCAGTTCTTC.

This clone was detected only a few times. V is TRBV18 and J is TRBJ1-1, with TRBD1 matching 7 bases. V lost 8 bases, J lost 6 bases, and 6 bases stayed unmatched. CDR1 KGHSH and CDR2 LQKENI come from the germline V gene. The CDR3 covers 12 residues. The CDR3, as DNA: TGTGCCAGCCTGGGACAGCCCCCTGAAGCTTTCTTT. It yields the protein CASLGQPPEAFF.

The CDR3 bases are TGTGCCAGCAAGGACTTCTCTGGAAACACCATATATTTT. It translates to CASKDFSGNTIYF. The gene calls are TRBV6-1 and TRBJ1-3, with unresolved D. This CDR3 contains 13 residues. CDR1 MNHNS and CDR2 SASEGT come from the germline V gene. The V and J ends lost 7 bases and 0 bases respectively, with 7 bases between them.

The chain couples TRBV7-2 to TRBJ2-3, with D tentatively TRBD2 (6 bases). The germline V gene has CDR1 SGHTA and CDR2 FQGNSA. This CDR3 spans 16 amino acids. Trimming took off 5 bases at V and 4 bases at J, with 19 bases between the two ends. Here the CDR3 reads CASSVHIGSSSDTQYF. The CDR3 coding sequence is TGTGCCAGCAGCGTGCACATCGGGAGTTCTTCAGATACGCAGTATTTT. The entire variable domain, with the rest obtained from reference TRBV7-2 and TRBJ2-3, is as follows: GAGVSQSPSNKVTEKGKDVELRCDPISGHTALYWYRQSLGQGLEFLIYFQGNSAPDKSGLPSDRFSAERTGGSVSTLTIQRTQQEDSAVYLCASSVHIGSSSDTQYFGPGTRLTVL.

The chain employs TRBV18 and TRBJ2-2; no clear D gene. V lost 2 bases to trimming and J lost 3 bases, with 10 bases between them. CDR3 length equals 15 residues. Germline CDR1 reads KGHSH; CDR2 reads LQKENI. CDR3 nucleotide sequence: TGTGCCAGCTCACCAAGGCAGGCCTACACCGGGGAGCTGTTTTTT. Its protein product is CASSPRQAYTGELFF.

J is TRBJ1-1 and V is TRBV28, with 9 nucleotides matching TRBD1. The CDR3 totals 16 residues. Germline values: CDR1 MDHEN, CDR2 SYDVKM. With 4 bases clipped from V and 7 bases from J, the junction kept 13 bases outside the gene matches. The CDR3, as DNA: TGTGCCAGCAGTTCCCCCGGGACAGGGCGGCCTATTGAAGCTTTCTTT. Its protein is CASSSPGTGRPIEAFF.

The CDR3 loop reads CASSTLPEGTGELFF. The CDR3 DNA follows: TGTGCCAGCAGCACCCTCCCGGAGGGCACCGGGGAGCTGTTTTTT. The chain joins TRBV11-3 to TRBJ2-2, with D possibly TRBD2 on 6 matching bases. The CDR3 loop spans 15 amino acids. V was pared by 5 bases and J by 4 bases, with 14 bases between. Germline values: CDR1 SGHNT, CDR2 YENEEA.